Each of the 3 T cell receptor beta chains below was sequenced from the same sample in a study of blood T cell repertoires in COVID-19. Data came from immunoSEQ multiplex PCR; TCRdb stores just in-frame clones and leaves some out. Of some 50,000 clones in the sample, about 78% were seen once. The source material was peripheral blood. All receptors derive from a human donor in a cohort sampled during active COVID-19.

This chain connects TRBV7-8 to TRBJ1-1, with D unclear. V lost 2 bases, J lost 8 bases, and 12 bases lay in between. Germline CDR1 reads SGHVS; CDR2 reads FQNEAQ. The CDR3 sequence is 13 residues long. The CDR3 DNA is TGTGCCAGCAGCTTATCTGAGGGTCCCGAAGCTTTCTTT. Translation gives CASSLSEGPEAFF.

The chain links TRBV11-2 to TRBJ1-1; 11 nucleotides line up with TRBD1. The CDR3 is 15 amino acids. With V trimmed by 5 bases and J by 4 bases, 6 bases remained unmatched. From germline, CDR1 is SGHAT and CDR2 FQNNGV. In nucleotides, the CDR3 is TGTGCCAGCAGCCGATTGGGGACAGGGGGCACTGAAGCTTTCTTT. Its translation: CASSRLGTGGTEAFF.

The chain joins TRBV7-9 to TRBJ1-2, with a weak D call TRBD1 (5 bases). Trimming removed 2 bases at V and 0 bases at J, with 10 bases between. Germline CDR1 is SEHNR and CDR2 is FQNEAQ (reference sequence). The CDR3 sequence is 15 residues long. The CDR3 DNA sequence: TGTGCCAGCAGCTTAAGACAGAACCCTAACTATGGCTACACCTTC. This codes for CASSLRQNPNYGYTF. The full variable domain, completed using reference TRBV7-9 and TRBJ1-2, is DTGVSQNPRHKITKRGQNVTFRCDPISEHNRLYWYRQTLGQGPEFLTYFQNEAQLEKSRLLSDRFSAERPKGSFSTLEIQRTEQGDSAMYLCASSLRQNPNYGYTFGSGTRLTVV.